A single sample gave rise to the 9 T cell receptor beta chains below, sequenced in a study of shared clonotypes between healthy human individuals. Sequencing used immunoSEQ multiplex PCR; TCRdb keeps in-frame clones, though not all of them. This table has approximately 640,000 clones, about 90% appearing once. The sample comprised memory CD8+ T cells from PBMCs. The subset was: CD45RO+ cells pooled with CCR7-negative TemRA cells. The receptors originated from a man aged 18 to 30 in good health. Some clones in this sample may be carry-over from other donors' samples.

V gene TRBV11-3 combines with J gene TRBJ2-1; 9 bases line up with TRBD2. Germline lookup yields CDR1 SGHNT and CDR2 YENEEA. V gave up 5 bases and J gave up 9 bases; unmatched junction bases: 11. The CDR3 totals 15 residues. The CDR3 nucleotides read TGTGCCAGCAGCCAAAGACTAGCGGCGGGGTTTGAGCAGTTCTTC. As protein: CASSQRLAAGFEQFF.

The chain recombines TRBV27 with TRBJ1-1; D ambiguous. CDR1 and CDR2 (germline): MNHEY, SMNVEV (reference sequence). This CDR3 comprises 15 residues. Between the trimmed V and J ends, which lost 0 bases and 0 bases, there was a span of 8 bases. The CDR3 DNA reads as TGTGCCAGCAGTTTATCGGCCAGATTGAACACTGAAGCTTTCTTT. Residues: CASSLSARLNTEAFF.

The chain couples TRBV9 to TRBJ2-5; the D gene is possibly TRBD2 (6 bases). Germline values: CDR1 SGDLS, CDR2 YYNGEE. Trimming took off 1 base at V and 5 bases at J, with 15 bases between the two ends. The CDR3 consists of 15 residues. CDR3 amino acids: CASSVLGRSGETQYF. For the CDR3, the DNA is TGTGCCAGCAGCGTATTGGGACGCAGCGGGGAGACCCAGTACTTC.

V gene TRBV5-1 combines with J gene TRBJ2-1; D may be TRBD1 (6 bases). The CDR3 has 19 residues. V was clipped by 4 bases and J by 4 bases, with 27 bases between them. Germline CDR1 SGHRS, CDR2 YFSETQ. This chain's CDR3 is CASSEAGTHQFTPYNEQFF. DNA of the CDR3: TGCGCCAGCAGCGAAGCCGGGACACACCAATTTACACCTTACAATGAGCAGTTCTTC.

The CDR3 spells CASSLTGGIGEDTEAFF. CDR3 nucleotides: TGTGCCAGCAGCTTAACAGGGGGCATAGGTGAGGACACTGAAGCTTTCTTT. The gene calls are TRBV7-2 and TRBJ1-1; TRBD1 matches at 9 bases. Germline values: CDR1 SGHTA, CDR2 FQGNSA. This CDR3 comprises 17 residues. The ends lost 2 bases at V and 3 bases at J; junction bases unmatched: 10.

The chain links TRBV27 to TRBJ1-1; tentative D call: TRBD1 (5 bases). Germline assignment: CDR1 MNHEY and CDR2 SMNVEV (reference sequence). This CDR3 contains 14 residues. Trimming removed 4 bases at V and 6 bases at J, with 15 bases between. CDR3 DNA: TGTGCCAGCAGTTCCGGACAAGGGGAACCTGAAGCTTTCTTT. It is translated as CASSSGQGEPEAFF.

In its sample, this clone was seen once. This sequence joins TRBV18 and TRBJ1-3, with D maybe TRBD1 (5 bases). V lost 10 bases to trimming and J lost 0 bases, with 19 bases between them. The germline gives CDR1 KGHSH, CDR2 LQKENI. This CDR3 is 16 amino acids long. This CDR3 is CATLRGWRDSGNTIYF. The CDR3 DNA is TGTGCCACCCTAAGGGGTTGGCGAGACTCTGGAAACACCATATATTTT.

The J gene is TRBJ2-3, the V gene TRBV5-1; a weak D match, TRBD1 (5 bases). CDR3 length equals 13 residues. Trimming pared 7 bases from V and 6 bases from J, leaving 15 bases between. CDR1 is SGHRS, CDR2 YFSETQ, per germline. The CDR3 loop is CASLGVITDTQYF. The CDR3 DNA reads TGCGCCAGCCTAGGGGTAATCACTGATACGCAGTATTTT.

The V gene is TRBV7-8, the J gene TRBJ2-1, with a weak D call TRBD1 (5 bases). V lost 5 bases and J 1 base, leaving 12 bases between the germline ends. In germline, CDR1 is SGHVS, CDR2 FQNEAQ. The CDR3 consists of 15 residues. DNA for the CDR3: TGTGCCAGCAGCGAAACAGGTCCTTCCTACAATGAGCAGTTCTTC. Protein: CASSETGPSYNEQFF.